This entry lists 9 T cell receptor beta chains sequenced from one sample in a study of CD8 T cells in ankylosing spondylitis. Each CDR3 protein is one row after TCRdb ran MiXCR on the 5' RACE reads. The sample includes fewer than 400,000 distinct CDR3 sequences, roughly 14% of them seen just once. Sequencing was performed on blood, either unsorted or a sorted T cell fraction (not recorded which). Receptor source: a male donor with ankylosing spondylitis or in good health (not recorded which).

This clonotype has only a few counts. This chain connects TRBV6-1 to TRBJ1-4, with 7 bases aligning to TRBD1. This CDR3 region has 14 residues. Trimming took 6 bases from V and 7 from J; bases not matched to a gene: 8. CDR1 and CDR2 (germline): MNHNS, SASEGT. CDR3 in amino acids: CASRGQATGEKLFF. CDR3 sequence (DNA): TGTGCCAGCAGAGGACAGGCGACAGGTGAAAAACTGTTTTTT.

In this sample, this clonotype turned up many times. V and J are TRBV5-1 and TRBJ2-2; perhaps TRBD2 as D (6 bases). The CDR3 extends over 16 amino acids. The V end was cut by 7 bases, the J end by 0 bases, with 16 bases between. Per germline, CDR1 SGHRS and CDR2 YFSETQ. CDR3 sequence (DNA): TGCGCCAGCCGACATCGGGCGGGGTCGAACACCGGGGAGCTGTTTTTT. Encoded protein: CASRHRAGSNTGELFF.

This clonotype has only a few counts. The chain has TRBV16 and TRBJ2-3; 7 nucleotides line up with TRBD2. The V gene end was trimmed by 1 base and the J gene end by 4 bases; junction bases not matched to a gene: 5. The CDR3 has 15 amino acids. Germline lookup yields CDR1 KGHSY and CDR2 FQNENV. The CDR3 DNA is TGTGCCAGCAGCCAATTTGGCGGGAGCGCAGATACGCAGTATTTT. Amino acid sequence: CASSQFGGSADTQYF.

This clonotype has at least ten counts. This chain links TRBV11-2 with TRBJ2-1; 7 positions agree with TRBD2. The CDR3 covers 17 residues. With 5 bases clipped from V and 2 bases from J, the junction kept 12 bases outside the gene matches. Germline values: CDR1 SGHAT, CDR2 FQNNGV. CDR3 region: CASSPTVQAGAYNEQFF. The CDR3 coding sequence is TGTGCCAGCAGCCCTACAGTTCAGGCGGGAGCCTACAATGAGCAGTTCTTC.

The rearrangement links TRBV2 to TRBJ2-7; TRBD2 agrees at 8 bases. This CDR3 has 13 amino acids. V trimming: 8 bases; J trimming: 2 bases; junction bases outside the gene matches: 5. Germline values: CDR1 SNHLY, CDR2 FYNNEI. The CDR3 bases are TGTGCCAGCCGAGCGGGGGCCCCCTACGAGCAGTACTTC. Its protein product is CASRAGAPYEQYF.

The chain is built from TRBV12-3 or TRBV12-4 and TRBJ2-7, with D tentatively TRBD1 or TRBD2 (5 bases each). This CDR3 spans 12 amino acids. Trimming cost V 2 bases and J 7 bases, with 9 bases left between them. This CDR3 reads CASSLSGSEQYF. The CDR3 region has the DNA TGTGCCAGCAGTTTATCAGGGAGTGAGCAGTACTTC.

This clonotype was counted many times. The chain carries TRBV7-2 and TRBJ1-1; D unclear. Germline CDR1 and CDR2: SGHTA and FQGNSA. The CDR3 runs to 13 residues. V gave up 1 base and J gave up 4 bases, with 7 bases separating them. CDR3 residues: CASSLEGSTEAFF. The CDR3 DNA follows: TGTGCCAGCAGCTTAGAGGGCAGCACTGAAGCTTTCTTT.

At least ten counts were recorded for this clonotype. The V gene is TRBV6-6, the J gene TRBJ2-5; no clear D gene. CDR1 is MNHNY and CDR2 is SVGAGI in the germline V gene (reference sequence). This CDR3 is built from 13 residues. Trimming left V 2 bases short and J 3 bases short, with 7 bases between. CDR3 sequence (DNA): TGTGCCAGCAGTTACGGACCGAAAGAGACCCAGTACTTC. It yields the protein CASSYGPKETQYF.

This clonotype has only a few counts. The chain joins TRBV3-1 to TRBJ2-3; perhaps D is TRBD1 or TRBD2 (5 bases each). Germline CDR1 reads LGHDT; CDR2 reads YNNKEL (reference sequence). The CDR3 contains 14 residues. V gave up 4 bases and J gave up 1 base, with 9 bases separating them. CDR3 nucleotides: TGTGCCAGCAGCCGGGGGTCTCGCACAGATACGCAGTATTTT. Translated: CASSRGSRTDTQYF.